The 3 T cell receptor beta chains in this list originate from one sample, sequenced in a study of cytomegalovirus exposure and HLA in healthy donors. The PCR contained 60 Vbeta and 13 Jbeta primers. Sequencing was performed with immunoSEQ multiplex PCR; in TCRdb, only in-frame clones are kept and a portion is missing. The table records more than 150,000 clones, around 83% of them present only once. The specimen was PBMCs. These receptors all come from a girl aged 2 to 9 in good health and CMV-seropositive.

The rearrangement joins TRBV5-1 to TRBJ2-7; TRBD2 matches at 10 bases. The CDR3 has 16 residues. The trim removed 5 bases at V and 2 bases at J, leaving 10 bases unmatched. Looked up from germline, CDR1 is SGHRS and CDR2 is YFSETQ. This CDR3 reads CASSPQNSGGTYEQYF. As DNA, the CDR3 is TGCGCCAGCAGTCCCCAAAATAGCGGGGGGACCTACGAGCAGTACTTC.

This clone was recorded only once. The chain carries TRBV30 and TRBJ2-1; TRBD1 matches at 10 bases. V gave up 2 bases and J gave up 10 bases; unmatched junction bases: 11. CDR1 and CDR2 (germline): GTSNPN, SVGIG (reference sequence). This CDR3 comprises 15 residues. The CDR3 DNA is TGTGCCTGGAGTCCCGACAGGGGGCGGCGAAACGAGCAGTTCTTC. Amino acids: CAWSPDRGRRNEQFF.

The chain is built from TRBV11-2 and TRBJ2-1; 8 positions match TRBD2. The V gene end was trimmed by 1 base and the J gene end by 7 bases; junction bases not matched to a gene: 9. The CDR3 sequence is 16 residues long. Germline CDR1 is SGHAT and CDR2 is FQNNGV. The CDR3 region is CASSLGTAGGFNEQFF. As DNA, the CDR3 is TGTGCCAGCAGCTTAGGAACGGCGGGAGGCTTTAATGAGCAGTTCTTC.